The entry that follows covers one T cell receptor (beta chain) sequence. The sample holds many counts of this clonotype. The antigen it binds to is not known. No much larger clonotype is one base removed from it; base qualities were not supplied. This entry comes from a study of T-cell reconstitution after alpha-beta-depleted transplantation in children listed by TCRdb under 2016. As for the study more broadly: Using TCR repertoire profiling, the study quantitatively followed how T-cell immune reconstitution unfolded in children after TCRalphabeta/CD19-depleted allogeneic hematopoietic cell transplantation.

Library method: PCR. Instrument used: Illumina HiSeq 2500. TCR libraries were prepared with molecular barcoding, using unique molecular identifiers to normalize TCRbeta repertoire quantification. TCRdb passed the public sequencing reads through fastp at Q25 and MiXCR, retaining productive beta sequences. Each CDR3 protein appears once, grouped with its most common genes and DNA. The sample table lists about 200,000 distinct CDR3 sequences, 13% to 15% of them with a count of one. The ten largest clones add up to around 13% of the sample. The germline V gene sets CDR1 to SGHVS and CDR2 to FQNEAQ. Deletion took 5 bases off V and 0 bases off J, with a span of 17 bases between the germline ends. Measured from the cysteine to the phenylalanine, the CDR3 is 18 residues long. CDR3 DNA is the only sequence kept; it has 54 bases, read in frame from the first base.

The sequences come from PBMCs from the stem cell graft donor, collected from the stem cell graft. This sequence uses TRBV7-8 and TRBJ2-6; perhaps TRBD2 is the D gene, with 6 bases matching. The TCR comes from a human donor who donated a stem cell graft to a child with acute lymphoblastic leukemia. The CDR3 region has the sequence CASSLKEEDYSGANVLTF. The sequenced DNA: TGTGCCAGCAGCCTAAAGGAGGAGGACTACTCTGGGGCCAACGTCCTGACTTTC. Where the CDR3 stops, the reference TRBV7-8 and TRBJ2-6 genes take over; the full variable domain is GAGVSQSPRYKVAKRGQDVALRCDPISGHVSLFWYQQALGQGPEFLTYFQNEAQLDKSGLPSDRFFAERPEGSVSTLKIQRTQQEDSAVYLCASSLKEEDYSGANVLTFGAGSRLTVL.